A selection of T cell receptor beta chains follows, all from one sample in a study of a mutant IDH1 vaccine in newly diagnosed glioma. Their cognate antigens are unknown. Repertoires were generated with immunoSEQ multiplex PCR, while TCRdb's copy carries only in-frame clones and drops some. The repertoire consists of around 32,000 clones, with around 80% occurring once and the leading ten covering 3.2%. The specimen was PBMCs, collected from a glioma patient whose treatment included an IDH1 peptide vaccine. Receptor source: a man aged 35 to 55 with glioma. Some clones in this sample may be carry-over from other donors' samples. CDR3s include the opening cysteine and the closing phenylalanine or tryptophan. D genes are given only for firm matches. Expanded clones are given a class, and other clones once, few, many or no size at all.

size	D	V	J	DNA	CDR3
NA	NA	TRBV2	TRBJ2-6	TGTGCCAGCAATGGGACACCGGAACTCTCTGGGGCCAACGTCCTGACTTTC	CASNGTPELSGANVLTF
once	TRBD2	TRBV5-4	TRBJ2-1	TGTGCCAGCAGCTTGAGGGGAGGGGTCAATGAGCAGTTCTTC	CASSLRGGVNEQFF
NA	NA	TRBV7-9	TRBJ1-1	TGTGCCAGCAGTTTAGCCCAGGGTTTCACTGAAGCTTTCTTT	CASSLAQGFTEAFF
NA	TRBD1	TRBV6-1	TRBJ1-6	TGTGCCAGCAGTGGGGTGGGGCGGCAGGGGGGGATTAATTCACCCCTCCACTTT	CASSGVGRQGGINSPLHF
NA	NA	TRBV4-1	TRBJ1-4	TGCGCCAGCAGCCAACCCTATGAAAAACTGTTTTTT	CASSQPYEKLFF
NA	TRBD2	TRBV28	TRBJ2-4	TGTGCCACCTCTAGCGGGGGGGCCGGTTTAAACATTCAGTACTTC	CATSSGGAGLNIQYF
NA	TRBD2	TRBV7-2	TRBJ2-7	TGTGCCAGCAGCCGGGGACTAGCGGGGGGGCCTAAGCCCTACGAGCAGTACTTC	CASSRGLAGGPKPYEQYF
NA	NA	TRBV29-1	TRBJ2-7	TGCAGCGTTGAAGAGGATAGCAGGTCCTACGAGCAGTACTTC	CSVEEDSRSYEQYF
once	NA	TRBV4-2	TRBJ2-7	TGTGCCAGCAGCCAACTTGGTACCTACGAGCAGTACTTC	CASSQLGTYEQYF
once	NA	TRBV29-1	TRBJ2-7	TGCAGCGTTGTATCCGGGGATGGCGAGCAGTACTTC	CSVVSGDGEQYF
NA	TRBD1	TRBV5-4	TRBJ1-5	TGTGCCAGCAGCTTCGGCAGGGGGAGTGAGCCCCAGCATTTT	CASSFGRGSEPQHF
NA	NA	TRBV27	TRBJ1-6	TGTGCCAGCAGTTTAGGACGGTATAATTCACCCCTCCACTTT	CASSLGRYNSPLHF
NA	NA	TRBV19	TRBJ1-6	TGTGCCAGTAACCCTGGCGGGGGATCACCCCTCCACTTT	CASNPGGGSPLHF
few	NA	TRBV9	TRBJ1-1	TGTGCCAGCAGCACTCGCCCGGGGACCACTGAAGCTTTCTTT	CASSTRPGTTEAFF
NA	TRBD1	TRBV14	TRBJ1-6	TGTGCCAGCAGCCGGGACAGGGGTTCCTATAATTCACCCCTCCACTTT	CASSRDRGSYNSPLHF
few	NA	TRBV6-5	TRBJ2-7	TGTGCCAGCAATCAGGGTGACGAGCAGTACTTC	CASNQGDEQYF
few	NA	TRBV4-2	TRBJ1-1	TGTGCCAGCAGCCAAGATATAGGGGGGGCAGGTGAAGCTTTCTTT	CASSQDIGGAGEAFF
NA	NA	TRBV5-6	TRBJ1-1	TGTGCCAGCTCAGCGTCCGGGTTCACTTTCTTT	CASSASGFTFF
NA	NA	TRBV5-4	TRBJ2-3	TGTGCCAGCAGCCCGGGGCCAGCTAGGGCGCAGTATTTT	CASSPGPARAQYF
NA	NA	TRBV4-1	TRBJ2-6	TGCGCCAGCAGCCAAGATAGGGGCTCTGGGGCCAACGTCCTGACTTTC	CASSQDRGSGANVLTF
NA	NA	TRBV2	TRBJ1-4	TGTGCCAGCAGGCCGAGTTCAACTAATGAAAAACTGTTTTTT	CASRPSSTNEKLFF
NA	NA	TRBV5-6	TRBJ1-5	TGTGCCAGCAGCTTCCTTTCCAGCAATCAGCCCCAGCATTTT	CASSFLSSNQPQHF
NA	NA	TRBV6-1	TRBJ2-5	TGTGCCAGCAGTGAAGCCCTGCAAGAGACCCAGTACTTC	CASSEALQETQYF
NA	TRBD1	TRBV19	TRBJ2-3	TGTGCCAGTCATTATACAGGGGGAGGCACAGATACGCAGTATTTT	CASHYTGGGTDTQYF
NA	NA	TRBV11-2	TRBJ1-5	TGTGCCAGCAGCCTGGGACGAGGTCAGCCCCAGCATTTT	CASSLGRGQPQHF
NA	NA	TRBV6-6	TRBJ1-5	TGTGCCAGCAGTTACGGACCAGATAATCAGCCCCAGCATTTT	CASSYGPDNQPQHF
NA	NA	TRBV4-2	TRBJ2-7	TGTGCCAGCAGCCACTTCCTCGGGGGCAAGGAGCAGTACTTC	CASSHFLGGKEQYF
NA	TRBD1	TRBV6-1	TRBJ1-3	TGTGCCAGCAGTGCCCACAGGGGGCACTCTGGAAACACCATATATTTT	CASSAHRGHSGNTIYF
NA	NA	TRBV18	TRBJ1-5	TGTGCCAGCTCACCATCGCAGGGTGGTCAGCCCCAGCATTTT	CASSPSQGGQPQHF
few	NA	TRBV29-1	TRBJ1-3	TGCAGCGGGGAAGGGCCTGGAAACACCATATATTTT	CSGEGPGNTIYF
NA	NA	TRBV7-2	TRBJ2-7	TGTGCCAGCAGCTCCAGGGGGGGACAGTTCTACGAGCAGTACTTC	CASSSRGGQFYEQYF
few	NA	TRBV5-6	TRBJ1-2	TGTGCCAGCAGCTTGTTCGGCAGGGCTAACTATGGCTACACCTTC	CASSLFGRANYGYTF
NA	NA	TRBV2	TRBJ2-3	TGTGCCAGCAGTACGCTGACCAATACGCAGTATTTT	CASSTLTNTQYF
NA	NA	TRBV29-1	TRBJ2-3	TGCAGCGTTCCATTGGGGGTATCGTACCGCACAGATACGCAGTATTTT	CSVPLGVSYRTDTQYF
NA	NA	TRBV19	TRBJ1-2	TGTGCCACTCAGGAAACAGGTTCTAACTATGGCTACACCTTC	CATQETGSNYGYTF
NA	NA	TRBV19	TRBJ1-4	TGTGCCAGTAGTCCCCTCCGCGCCGGTGGTGAAAAACTGTTTTTT	CASSPLRAGGEKLFF
NA	TRBD1	TRBV5-1	TRBJ1-1	TGCGCCAGCAGCCCGGGAGCCGGCAGGACAGGGAACACTGAAGCTTTCTTT	CASSPGAGRTGNTEAFF
once	NA	TRBV6-4	TRBJ1-2	TGTGCCAGCAGTGACTCGGGGACCGCCGGCTATGGCTACACCTTC	CASSDSGTAGYGYTF
NA	NA	TRBV10-3	TRBJ2-7	TGTGCCACCTCCCACGACGACAGATACTCCTACGAGCAGTACTTC	CATSHDDRYSYEQYF
NA	NA	TRBV6-6	TRBJ2-5	TGTGCCAGCAGGCTTACGGGGGAGACCCAGTACTTC	CASRLTGETQYF
NA	TRBD2	TRBV4-1	TRBJ2-3	TGCGCCAGCAGCCAAGATCAAGGACTAGCGGGGGGGAAAGATACGCAGTATTTT	CASSQDQGLAGGKDTQYF
NA	NA	TRBV11-1	TRBJ1-1	TGTGCCAGCAGCCCAGACCTCGAAGCTTTCTTT	CASSPDLEAFF
NA	TRBD1	TRBV29-1	TRBJ2-2	TGCAGCGTTCTGGGACAGGTGAACACCGGGGAGCTGTTTTTT	CSVLGQVNTGELFF
NA	NA	TRBV9	TRBJ2-7	TGTGCCAGCAGCGTGGACAGTTCCTACGAGCAGTACTTC	CASSVDSSYEQYF
NA	TRBD1	TRBV5-5	TRBJ2-7	TGTGCCAGCATCCTACAGGGGGCCTGGGAGCAGTACTTC	CASILQGAWEQYF
NA	TRBD1	TRBV4-1	TRBJ1-1	TGCGCCAGCAGCCAGACGCAGGGGGTGAACACTGAAGCTTTCTTT	CASSQTQGVNTEAFF